This T cell receptor beta chain stems from a study of early T cells in non-severe SARS-CoV-2 infection. TCRdb passed the 5' RACE reads through MiXCR, listing each CDR3 protein once. The table records some 89,000 distinct CDR3 sequences, approximately 9.9% of them present only once. The CDR3 sequence is 13 residues long. V lost 6 bases and J 0 bases, leaving 11 bases between the germline ends. Germline assignment: CDR1 SQVTM and CDR2 ANQGSEA. The clonotype was recovered from an adult who was a healthcare worker with PCR-confirmed SARS-CoV-2 infection or an uninfected control (not recorded which). Sequencing was performed on whole blood, taken at baseline. The V call is TRBV29-1, the J call TRBJ1-2; a weak D match, TRBD1 (5 bases). DNA for the CDR3: TGCAGCGTACTCGACAGATCTAACTATGGCTACACCTTC. The encoded protein is CSVLDRSNYGYTF.